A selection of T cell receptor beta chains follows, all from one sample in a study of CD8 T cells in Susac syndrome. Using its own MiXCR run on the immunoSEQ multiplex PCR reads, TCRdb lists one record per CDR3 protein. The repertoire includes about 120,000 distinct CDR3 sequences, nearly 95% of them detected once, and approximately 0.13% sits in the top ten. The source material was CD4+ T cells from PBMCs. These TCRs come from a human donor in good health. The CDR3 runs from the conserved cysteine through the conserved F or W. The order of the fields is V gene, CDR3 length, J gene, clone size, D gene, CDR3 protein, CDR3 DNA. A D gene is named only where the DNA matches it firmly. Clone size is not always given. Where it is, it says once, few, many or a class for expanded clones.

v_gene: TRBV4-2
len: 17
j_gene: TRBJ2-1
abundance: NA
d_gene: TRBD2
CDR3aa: CASSQQGAGGPHNEQFF
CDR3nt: TGTGCCAGCAGCCAACAAGGCGCGGGGGGGCCCCACAATGAGCAGTTCTTC

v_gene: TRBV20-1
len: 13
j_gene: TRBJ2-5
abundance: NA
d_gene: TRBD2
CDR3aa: CSARWGGQETQYF
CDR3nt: TGCAGTGCTCGATGGGGGGGGCAAGAGACCCAGTACTTC

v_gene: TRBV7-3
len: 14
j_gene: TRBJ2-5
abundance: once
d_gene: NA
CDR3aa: CASSLFRDQETQYF
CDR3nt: TGTGCCAGCAGCTTATTCAGGGACCAAGAGACCCAGTACTTC

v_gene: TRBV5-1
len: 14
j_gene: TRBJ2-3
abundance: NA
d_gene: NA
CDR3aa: CASSLYGSTDTQYF
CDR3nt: TGCGCCAGCAGCTTGTACGGGAGCACAGATACGCAGTATTTT

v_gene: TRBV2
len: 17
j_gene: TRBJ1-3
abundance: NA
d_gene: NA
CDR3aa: CASSAAVFSASGNTIYF
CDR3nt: TGTGCCAGCAGTGCGGCAGTGTTTTCAGCCTCTGGAAACACCATATATTTT

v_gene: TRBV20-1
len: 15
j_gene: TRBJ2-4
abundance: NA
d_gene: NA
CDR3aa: CSARDRRGSKNIQYF
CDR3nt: TGCAGTGCTAGAGATCGACGGGGCTCCAAAAACATTCAGTACTTC

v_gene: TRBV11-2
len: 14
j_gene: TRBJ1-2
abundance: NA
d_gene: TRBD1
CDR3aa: CASSFAGQGGGYTF
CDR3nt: TGTGCCAGCAGCTTCGCCGGACAGGGTGGTGGCTACACCTTC

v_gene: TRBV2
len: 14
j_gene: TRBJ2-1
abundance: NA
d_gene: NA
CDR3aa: CASNGGPVYNEQFF
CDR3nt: TGTGCCAGTAACGGGGGGCCTGTCTACAATGAGCAGTTCTTC

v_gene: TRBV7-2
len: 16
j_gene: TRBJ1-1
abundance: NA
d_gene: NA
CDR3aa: CASSLMVRAGDTEAFF
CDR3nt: TGTGCCAGCAGCTTAATGGTAAGAGCGGGAGACACTGAAGCTTTCTTT

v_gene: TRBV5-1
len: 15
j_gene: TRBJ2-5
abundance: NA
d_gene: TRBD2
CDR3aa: CASSLTSGSRETQYF
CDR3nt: TGCGCCAGCAGCTTAACTAGCGGGAGTAGAGAGACCCAGTACTTC

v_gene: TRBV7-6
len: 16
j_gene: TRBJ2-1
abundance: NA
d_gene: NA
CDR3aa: CASSLMTGNSYNEQFF
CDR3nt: TGTGCCAGCAGCTTAATGACCGGCAACTCCTACAATGAGCAGTTCTTC

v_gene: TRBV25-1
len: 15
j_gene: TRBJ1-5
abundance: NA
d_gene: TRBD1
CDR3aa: CASSPTGGGGQPQHF
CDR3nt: TGTGCCAGCAGTCCTACAGGGGGCGGGGGTCAGCCCCAGCATTTT

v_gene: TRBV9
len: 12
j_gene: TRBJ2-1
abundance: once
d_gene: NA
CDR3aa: CASSANSGEQFF
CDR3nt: TGTGCCAGCAGCGCCAACAGTGGTGAGCAGTTCTTC

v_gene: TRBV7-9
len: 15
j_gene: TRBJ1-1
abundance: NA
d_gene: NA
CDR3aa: CASSAQGLMNTEAFF
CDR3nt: TGTGCCAGCAGCGCTCAGGGGCTGATGAACACTGAAGCTTTCTTT

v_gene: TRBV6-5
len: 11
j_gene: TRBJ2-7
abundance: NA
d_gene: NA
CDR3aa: CASRGEREQYF
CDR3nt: TGTGCCAGCAGGGGAGAACGCGAGCAGTACTTC

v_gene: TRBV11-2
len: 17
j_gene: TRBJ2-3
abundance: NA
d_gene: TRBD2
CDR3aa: CASSLDLSSGGYDTQYF
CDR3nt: TGTGCCAGCAGCTTAGATCTATCTAGCGGGGGATATGATACGCAGTATTTT

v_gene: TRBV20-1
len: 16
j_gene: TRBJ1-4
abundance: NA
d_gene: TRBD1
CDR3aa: CSARDQRRGLREKLFF
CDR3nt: TGCAGTGCTAGAGATCAGCGGAGGGGGCTTAGAGAAAAACTGTTTTTT

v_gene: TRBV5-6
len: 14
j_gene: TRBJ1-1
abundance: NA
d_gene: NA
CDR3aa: CASSLARMNTEAFF
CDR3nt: TGTGCCAGCAGCTTGGCCCGGATGAACACTGAAGCTTTCTTT

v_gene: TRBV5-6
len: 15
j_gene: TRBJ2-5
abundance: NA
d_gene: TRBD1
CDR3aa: CASSWPGQGPETQYF
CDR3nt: TGTGCCAGCAGCTGGCCGGGACAGGGTCCGGAGACCCAGTACTTC

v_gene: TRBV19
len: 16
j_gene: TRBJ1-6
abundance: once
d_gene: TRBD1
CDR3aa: CASSNWDRMDNSPLHF
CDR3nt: TGTGCCAGTAGTAATTGGGACAGAATGGATAATTCACCCCTCCACTTT

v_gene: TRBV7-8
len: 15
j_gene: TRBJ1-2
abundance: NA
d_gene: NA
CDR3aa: CASSLDQRSNYGYTF
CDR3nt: TGTGCCAGCAGCTTAGATCAGCGGTCTAACTATGGCTACACCTTC

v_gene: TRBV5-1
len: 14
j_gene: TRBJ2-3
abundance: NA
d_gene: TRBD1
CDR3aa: CASSLDRAGDTQYF
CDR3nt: TGCGCCAGCAGCCTGGACAGGGCGGGAGATACGCAGTATTTT

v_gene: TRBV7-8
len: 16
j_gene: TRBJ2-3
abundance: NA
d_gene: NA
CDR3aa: CASSSHFGADTDTQYF
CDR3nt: TGTGCCAGCAGCTCGCATTTCGGAGCCGACACAGATACGCAGTATTTT

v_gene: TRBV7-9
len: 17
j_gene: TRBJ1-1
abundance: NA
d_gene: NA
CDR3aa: CASSRVGGTRPNTEAFF
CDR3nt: TGTGCCAGCAGCCGGGTAGGGGGAACTCGACCAAACACTGAAGCTTTCTTT

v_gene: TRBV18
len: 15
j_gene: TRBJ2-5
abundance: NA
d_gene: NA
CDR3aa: CASSRQGGPEETQYF
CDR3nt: TGTGCCAGCTCACGACAGGGAGGTCCAGAAGAGACCCAGTACTTC

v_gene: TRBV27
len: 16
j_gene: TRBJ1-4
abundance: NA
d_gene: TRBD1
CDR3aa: CASSSKTGGFGEKLFF
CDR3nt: TGTGCCAGCAGTTCTAAGACAGGGGGCTTCGGTGAAAAACTGTTTTTT

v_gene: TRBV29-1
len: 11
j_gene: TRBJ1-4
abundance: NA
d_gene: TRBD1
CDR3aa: CSQGDGEKLFF
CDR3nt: TGCAGCCAGGGGGATGGTGAAAAACTGTTTTTT

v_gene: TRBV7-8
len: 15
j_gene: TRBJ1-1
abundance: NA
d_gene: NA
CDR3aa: CASSPPGRTNTEAFF
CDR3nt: TGTGCCAGCAGCCCCCCCGGCAGGACGAACACTGAAGCTTTCTTT

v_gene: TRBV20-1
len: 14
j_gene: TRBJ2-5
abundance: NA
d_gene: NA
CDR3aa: CSARDWQARETQYF
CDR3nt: TGCAGTGCTAGAGATTGGCAGGCTCGGGAGACCCAGTACTTC

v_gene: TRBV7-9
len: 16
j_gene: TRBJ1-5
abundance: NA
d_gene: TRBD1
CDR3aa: CASSLEVTGGNQPQHF
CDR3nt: TGTGCCAGCAGCTTAGAAGTAACAGGGGGCAATCAGCCCCAGCATTTT

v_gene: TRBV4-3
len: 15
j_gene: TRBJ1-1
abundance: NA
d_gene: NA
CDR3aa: CASSQEVTGRYEAFF
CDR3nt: TGCGCCAGCAGCCAAGAGGTAACAGGGAGGTATGAAGCTTTCTTT

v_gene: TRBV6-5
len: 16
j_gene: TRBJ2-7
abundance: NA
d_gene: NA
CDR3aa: CASSWVRDSSSYEQYF
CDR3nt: TGTGCCAGCAGTTGGGTAAGGGATTCGAGCTCCTACGAGCAGTACTTC

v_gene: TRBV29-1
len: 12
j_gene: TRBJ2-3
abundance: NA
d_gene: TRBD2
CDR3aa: CSGESGADTQYF
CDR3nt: TGCAGCGGTGAGAGCGGGGCAGATACGCAGTATTTT

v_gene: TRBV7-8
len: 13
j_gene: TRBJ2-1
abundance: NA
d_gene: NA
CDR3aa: CASSLLGGKKQFF
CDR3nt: TGTGCCAGCAGCTTGTTGGGAGGAAAGAAGCAGTTCTTC

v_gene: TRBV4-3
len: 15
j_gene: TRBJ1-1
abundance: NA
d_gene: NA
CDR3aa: CASSQSPGSDTEAFF
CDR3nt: TGCGCCAGCAGCCAGAGCCCCGGGTCGGACACTGAAGCTTTCTTT

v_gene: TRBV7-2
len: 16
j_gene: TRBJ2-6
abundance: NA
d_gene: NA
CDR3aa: CASSLGRSSGANVLTF
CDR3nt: TGTGCCAGCAGCTTAGGGCGGAGCTCTGGGGCCAACGTCCTGACTTTC

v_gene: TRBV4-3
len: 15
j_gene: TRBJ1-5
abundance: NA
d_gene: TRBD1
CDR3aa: CASSQGDRVNQPQHF
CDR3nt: TGCGCCAGCAGCCAAGGGGACAGGGTGAATCAGCCCCAGCATTTT

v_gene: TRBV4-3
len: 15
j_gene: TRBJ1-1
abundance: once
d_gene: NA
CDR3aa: CASSPGTFQNTEAFF
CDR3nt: TGCGCCAGCAGCCCAGGGACATTTCAGAACACTGAAGCTTTCTTT

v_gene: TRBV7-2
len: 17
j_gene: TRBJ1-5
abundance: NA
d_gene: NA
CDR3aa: CASSLGRGAYSNQPQHF
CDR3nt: TGTGCCAGCAGCTTAGGCAGGGGCGCATATAGCAATCAGCCCCAGCATTTT

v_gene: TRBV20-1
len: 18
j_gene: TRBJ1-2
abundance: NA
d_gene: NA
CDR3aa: CSARDEGGSQSSYYGYTF
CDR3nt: TGCAGTGCTAGAGACGAGGGGGGGTCGCAGAGTTCCTACTATGGCTACACCTTC

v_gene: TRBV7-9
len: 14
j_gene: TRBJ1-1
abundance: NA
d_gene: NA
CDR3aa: CASSAVYEKTGAFF
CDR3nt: TGTGCCAGCAGCGCAGTATACGAGAAAACAGGGGCTTTCTTT

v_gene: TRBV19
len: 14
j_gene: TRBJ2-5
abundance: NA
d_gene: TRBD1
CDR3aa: CASLGQAPQETQYF
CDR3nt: TGTGCCAGCCTCGGACAGGCACCCCAAGAGACCCAGTACTTC

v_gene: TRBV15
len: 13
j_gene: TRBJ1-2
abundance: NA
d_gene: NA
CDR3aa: CATSRDGGYGYTF
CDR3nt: TGTGCCACCAGCAGAGATGGCGGCTATGGCTACACCTTC

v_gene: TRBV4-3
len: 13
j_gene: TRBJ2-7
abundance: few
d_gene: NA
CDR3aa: CASSQTGGYEQYF
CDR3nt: TGCGCCAGCAGCCAGACCGGGGGCTACGAGCAGTACTTC

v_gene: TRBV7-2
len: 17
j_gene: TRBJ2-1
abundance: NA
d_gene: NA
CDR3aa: CASSSTLGGGANNEQFF
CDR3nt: TGTGCCAGCAGCTCCACCTTGGGTGGGGGGGCCAACAATGAGCAGTTCTTC

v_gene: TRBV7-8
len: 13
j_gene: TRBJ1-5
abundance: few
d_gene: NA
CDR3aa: CASSPQGNQPQHF
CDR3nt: TGTGCCAGCAGCCCCCAGGGGAATCAGCCCCAGCATTTT

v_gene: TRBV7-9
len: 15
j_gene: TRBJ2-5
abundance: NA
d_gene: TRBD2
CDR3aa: CASSLAVAGQETQYF
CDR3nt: TGTGCCAGCAGCTTAGCCGTAGCGGGACAAGAGACCCAGTACTTC

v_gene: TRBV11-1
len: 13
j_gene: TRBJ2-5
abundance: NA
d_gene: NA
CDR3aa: CASSFLAWETQYF
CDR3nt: TGTGCCAGCAGCTTTCTTGCCTGGGAGACCCAGTACTTC

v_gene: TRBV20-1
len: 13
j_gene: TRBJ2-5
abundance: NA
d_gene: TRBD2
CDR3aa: CSASGGSQETQYF
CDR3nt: TGCAGTGCTTCCGGCGGGAGCCAAGAGACCCAGTACTTC

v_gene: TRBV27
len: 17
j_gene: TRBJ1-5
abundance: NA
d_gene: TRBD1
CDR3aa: CASSPLGTGGLGQPQHF
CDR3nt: TGTGCCAGCAGTCCCCTGGGGACAGGGGGTCTCGGTCAGCCCCAGCATTTT

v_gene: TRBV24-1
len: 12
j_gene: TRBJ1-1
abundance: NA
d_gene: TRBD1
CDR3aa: CATSGSTGAAFF
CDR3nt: TGTGCCACCAGTGGATCAACAGGGGCAGCTTTCTTT

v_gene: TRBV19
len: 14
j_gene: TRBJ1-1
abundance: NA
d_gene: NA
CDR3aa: CASRGGEYNTEAFF
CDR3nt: TGTGCCAGTAGGGGAGGGGAGTACAACACTGAAGCTTTCTTT

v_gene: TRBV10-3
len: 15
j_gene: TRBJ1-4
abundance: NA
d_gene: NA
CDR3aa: CAISDRVDSNEKLFF
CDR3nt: TGTGCCATCAGTGACAGGGTAGATTCAAATGAAAAACTGTTTTTT

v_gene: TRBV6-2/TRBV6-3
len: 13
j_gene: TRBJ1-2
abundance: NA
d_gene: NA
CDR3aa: CASSVRQSYGYTF
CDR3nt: TGTGCCAGCAGTGTTCGACAGAGCTATGGCTACACCTTC

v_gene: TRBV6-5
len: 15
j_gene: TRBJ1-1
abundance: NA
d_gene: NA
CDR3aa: CASSLFSTQNTEAFF
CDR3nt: TGTGCCAGCAGTTTATTTTCGACCCAGAACACTGAAGCTTTCTTT